These 28 T cell receptor beta chains share one sample of origin, sequenced in a study of identical twins. TCRdb re-called the 5' RACE reads through MiXCR, storing one row per CDR3 protein. Seen here are around 530,000 distinct CDR3 sequences, approximately 16% observed once, and the top ten hold 0.44%. These same records also appear under a second study, on yellow fever vaccine responses in identical twins.

The source material was CD4+ T cells sorted from blood. These receptors all stem from a woman aged 18-35 years in good health.

This clonotype was seen only a few times. This chain links TRBV6-5 with TRBJ2-5; possible D gene TRBD1, 6 bases. The CDR3 contains 11 residues. Trimming left V 5 bases short and J 7 bases short, with 8 bases between. The germline CDR1 and CDR2 sequences are MNHEY and SVGAGI. Here the CDR3 DNA reads TGTGCCAGCAGTACCAGGGGGACCCAGTACTTC. Translation gives CASSTRGTQYF.

This clonotype came up a few times. The chain joins TRBV5-1 to TRBJ2-4; TRBD2 aligns across 11 bases. The CDR3 is made up of 18 amino acids. V gave up 4 bases and J gave up 0 bases; unmatched junction bases: 9. Looked up from germline, CDR1 is SGHRS and CDR2 is YFSETQ. The CDR3 DNA reads as TGCGCCAGCAGCCACGGGACTAGCGGAGACCTAGCCAAAAACATTCAGTACTTC. Translation gives CASSHGTSGDLAKNIQYF.

The chain joins TRBV7-2 to TRBJ2-7; D may be TRBD2 (6 bases). Germline V lookup: CDR1 SGHTA, CDR2 FQGNSA. V was trimmed by 7 bases and J by 3 bases, leaving 16 bases between them. The CDR3 has 14 amino acids. CDR3: CASTSAGGRYEQYF. CDR3 coding DNA: TGTGCCAGCACCAGTGCTGGAGGGCGCTACGAGCAGTACTTC.

V usage is TRBV11-2 and J usage is TRBJ2-1, with TRBD2 matching over 10 bases. The germline CDR1 and CDR2 sequences are SGHAT and FQNNGV. Trimming cost V 2 bases and J 2 bases; bases outside gene matches: 6. This CDR3 has 17 residues. CDR3 nucleotide sequence: TGTGCCAGCAGCTTAATTCTAGCGGGAGTCACCTACAATGAGCAGTTCTTC. It codes for CASSLILAGVTYNEQFF.

The chain is built from TRBV29-1 and TRBJ1-1; 10 bases are a match to TRBD1. CDR3 length: 11 residues. CDR1 and CDR2 (germline): SQVTM, ANQGSEA. The trim removed 7 bases at V and 11 bases at J, leaving 7 bases unmatched. CDR3 coding DNA: TGCAGCGGTAGACAGGGGGCATTTGCTTTCTTT. This encodes CSGRQGAFAFF.

At least ten counts were recorded for this clonotype. The chain employs TRBV5-1 and TRBJ2-5; the match to TRBD2 covers 7 bases. V shed 0 bases, J shed 4 bases, and the junction held 9 bases outside the gene matches. Germline values: CDR1 SGHRS, CDR2 YFSETQ. This CDR3 is built from 16 residues. For the CDR3, the DNA is TGCGCCAGCAGCTTGGCCGTGGCGGGAGATACAGAGACCCAGTACTTC. Translation gives CASSLAVAGDTETQYF.

CDR3 in DNA: TGTGCCAGCAGTTCCCGGACGGCCAGCTCCTACAATGAGCAGTTCTTC. This encodes CASSSRTASSYNEQFF. The genes are TRBV12-3 or TRBV12-4 and TRBJ2-1; D gene uncertain. V dropped 4 bases and J dropped 0 bases, with 13 bases sitting between them. There are 16 residues in the CDR3.

This clonotype was recorded at least ten times. This rearrangement joins TRBV5-1 to TRBJ2-3; 14 bases fit TRBD2. The CDR3 has 17 residues. Germline V gene sequence: CDR1 SGHRS, CDR2 YFSETQ. After removal of 4 bases from V and 0 bases from J, the junction contained 4 bases not matched to a gene. The CDR3 loop is CASSRTSGGKSTDTQYF. CDR3 in DNA: TGCGCCAGCAGCCGGACTAGCGGGGGGAAAAGCACAGATACGCAGTATTTT.

The V and J genes are TRBV7-3 and TRBJ2-2; TRBD2 aligns across 12 bases. Per germline, CDR1 SGHTA and CDR2 FQGTGA. CDR3 length: 15 residues. Trimming cost V 4 bases and J 7 bases; bases outside gene matches: 4. The CDR3 is CASSSTSGRIGELFF. CDR3 sequence (DNA): TGTGCCAGCAGCTCGACTAGCGGGAGAATCGGGGAGCTGTTTTTT.

The V gene is TRBV15, the J gene TRBJ2-1; 14 bases line up with TRBD2. With V trimmed by 1 base and J by 9 bases, 14 bases remained unmatched. Germline assignment: CDR1 LNHNV and CDR2 YYDKDF (reference sequence). CDR3 length equals 19 residues. The CDR3 loop reads CATSRVLNRGTSGSGEQFF. The CDR3 DNA sequence: TGTGCCACCAGCAGAGTACTAAATCGGGGGACTAGCGGGAGCGGTGAGCAGTTCTTC.

J is TRBJ2-3 and V is TRBV3-1, with 9 bases matching TRBD1. The CDR3 has 15 amino acids. Germline V gene lookup returns CDR1 LGHDT and CDR2 YNNKEL (reference sequence). After removal of 7 bases from V and 8 bases from J, the junction contained 13 bases not matched to a gene. The DNA of the CDR3 is TGTGCCAGCACCGAAAATGGACAGGGGAGTTTTACGCAGTATTTT. This sequence encodes CASTENGQGSFTQYF.

The V and J genes are TRBV20-1 and TRBJ2-7; a possible D gene is TRBD2 (6 bases). Between the trimmed V and J ends, which lost 0 bases and 3 bases, there was a span of 12 bases. CDR3 size: 14 residues. Germline-derived CDR1 and CDR2 are DFQATT and SNEGSKA (reference sequence). DNA for the CDR3: TGCAGTGCTAGAGATCCTCTAGCGAGCTACGAGCAGTACTTC. Protein sequence: CSARDPLASYEQYF.

This sequence joins TRBV7-9 and TRBJ2-5; a weak D match, TRBD2 (6 bases). The CDR3 runs 14 residues. Germline CDR1 reads SEHNR; CDR2 reads FQNEAQ (reference sequence). Trimming left V 2 bases short and J 5 bases short, with 12 bases between. The CDR3 DNA follows: TGTGCCAGCAGCTTAAGGCGGGGCGGTGAGACCCAGTACTTC. Translated, it gives CASSLRRGGETQYF.

This clonotype was observed a few times. The chain recombines TRBV7-2 with TRBJ2-6, with D tentatively TRBD2 (5 bases). The CDR3 has 17 residues. V gave up 5 bases and J gave up 0 bases, with 14 bases separating them. CDR1 is SGHTA and CDR2 is FQGNSA in the germline V gene. The CDR3 here is CASSPRARYSGANVLTF. The CDR3 nucleotides read TGTGCCAGCAGCCCGAGGGCCAGATACTCTGGGGCCAACGTCCTGACTTTC.

In this sample, this clonotype turned up a few times. The chain employs TRBV20-1 and TRBJ1-1; D ambiguous. Trimming took 1 base from V and 7 from J, leaving 7 bases between them. There are 11 residues in the CDR3. In germline, CDR1 is DFQATT, CDR2 SNEGSKA (reference sequence). The CDR3, as DNA: TGCAGTGCTAGAGGAGGGTTTGAAGCTTTCTTT. It translates to CSARGGFEAFF.

This clonotype was seen only a few times. The chain links TRBV12-3 or TRBV12-4 to TRBJ2-2; D is uncertain. The CDR3 loop spans 15 amino acids. Trimming removed 3 bases from V and 1 base from J, with 9 bases in between. The CDR3 protein is CASSFHWENTGELFF. The CDR3 DNA reads as TGTGCCAGCAGTTTTCACTGGGAGAACACCGGGGAGCTGTTTTTT.

This clonotype was picked up a small number of times. The CDR3, as DNA: TGTGCCAGCAGCTCCGGGGGTCCTGAGGGACCCTACGAGCAGTACGTC. Protein: CASSSGGPEGPYEQYV. The chain is built from TRBV6-1 and TRBJ2-7; D might be TRBD2 (6 bases). Trimming stripped 6 bases from V and 2 bases from J, with 20 bases between. CDR3 length equals 16 residues. From germline, CDR1 is MNHNS and CDR2 SASEGT.

This rearrangement joins TRBV29-1 to TRBJ1-4; D unclear. The germline V and J ends were trimmed by 5 bases and 4 bases, with 11 bases remaining between them. This CDR3 contains 13 residues. Per germline, CDR1 SQVTM and CDR2 ANQGSEA. The CDR3 loop is CSVIKGFNEKLFF. In DNA form, the CDR3 reads TGCAGCGTTATAAAGGGCTTTAATGAAAAACTGTTTTTT.

The V call is TRBV20-1, the J call TRBJ1-4; a weak D match, TRBD1 (5 bases). This CDR3 is 13 amino acids long. The germline gives CDR1 DFQATT, CDR2 SNEGSKA (reference sequence). V was trimmed by 6 bases and J by 6 bases, leaving 14 bases between them. The CDR3 region has the DNA TGCAGTGCCCGAGTGGGGGGAGATGAAAAACTGTTTTTT. Its protein product is CSARVGGDEKLFF.

This clonotype was counted ten times or more. The rearrangement links TRBV11-3 to TRBJ2-5; 10 bases map to TRBD2. Germline V gene data show CDR1 as SGHNT and CDR2 as YENEEA. Trimming cost V 1 base and J 5 bases; bases outside gene matches: 4. This CDR3 is 15 amino acids long. CDR3 protein: CASSLASGRGETQYF. In DNA form, the CDR3 reads TGTGCCAGCAGCTTAGCTAGCGGGAGAGGGGAGACCCAGTACTTC.

Only a few counts were recorded for this clonotype. This chain connects TRBV7-7 to TRBJ2-6; D uncertain. The V end lost 8 bases, the J end lost 0 bases, and 14 bases lay between the germline ends. This CDR3 has 16 residues. Germline CDR1 and CDR2: SSHAT and FNYEAQ (reference sequence). In DNA, the CDR3 is TGTGCCAGCTTAATGCGGCAAAACTCTGGGGCCAACGTCCTGACTTTC. Protein: CASLMRQNSGANVLTF.

This clonotype has just a few counts. This sequence joins TRBV5-8 and TRBJ2-7; maybe TRBD1 (5 bases). CDR1 SGHTS and CDR2 YDEGEE come from the germline V gene. The CDR3 loop spans 15 amino acids. The V end was cut by 7 bases, the J end by 1 base, with 18 bases between. The CDR3 sequence is CASGFAGSRSYEQYV. CDR3 DNA: TGTGCCAGCGGATTCGCAGGGTCCAGATCCTACGAGCAGTACGTC.

V gene TRBV20-1 combines with J gene TRBJ2-3; 10 bases are shared with TRBD2. CDR3 length: 14 amino acids. V shed 0 bases and J 9 bases; nucleotides not matched to a gene: 6. Germline V CDR1 and CDR2: DFQATT, SNEGSKA (reference sequence). CDR3 region: CSARESLAGVTQYF. For the CDR3, the DNA is TGCAGTGCTAGAGAGTCTCTAGCGGGAGTGACGCAGTATTTT.

This clonotype was picked up a small number of times. V is TRBV21-1 and J is TRBJ1-5. TRBV21-1 is marked as a pseudogene. The CDR3 loop spans 16 amino acids. The CDR3, as DNA: TGTGCCAGCAGCAAATACGGCGAGTTTGGCAATCAGCCCCAGCATTTT. It encodes CASSKYGEFGNQPQHF.

The chain employs TRBV7-9 and TRBJ2-3; perhaps TRBD2 as D (6 bases). This CDR3 contains 17 residues. Deletions cut 4 bases from V and 4 bases from J, with 21 bases between. From germline, CDR1 is SEHNR and CDR2 FQNEAQ (reference sequence). Here the CDR3 DNA reads TGTGCCAGCAGCTCCCAGTGGACTACGATTAGACCAGATACGCAGTATTTT. Protein product: CASSSQWTTIRPDTQYF.

The chain has TRBV24-1 and TRBJ1-5, with 9 bases aligning to TRBD1. CDR1 is KGHDR, CDR2 SFDVKD, per germline. This CDR3 is built from 15 residues. V lost 3 bases to trimming and J lost 4 bases; unmatched junction nucleotides: 3. This CDR3 is CATSDQQGANQPQHF. CDR3 in DNA: TGTGCCACCAGTGATCAACAGGGGGCAAATCAGCCCCAGCATTTT.

This clonotype was seen ten or more times. This chain joins TRBV12-3 or TRBV12-4 and TRBJ1-5; 7 bases map to TRBD1. Trimming removed 3 bases from V and 9 bases from J; junction bases left unmatched: 11. The CDR3 is 15 amino acids. In nucleotides, the CDR3 is TGTGCCAGCAGTTTTCGGGACAGTGTAAGTGGGCCCCAGCATTTT. Amino acids: CASSFRDSVSGPQHF.

The table lists this clonotype with many counts. The chain is built from TRBV12-3 or TRBV12-4 and TRBJ1-1; D is ambiguous. The CDR3 sequence is 12 residues long. V lost 2 bases, J lost 11 bases, and 12 bases lay in between. CDR3 sequence (DNA): TGTGCCAGCAGTTTATCAGTGTCCGGCGCTTTCTTT. It codes for CASSLSVSGAFF.